This entry features one TCR beta chain sequence. This record belongs to a study of CD8 T cells in Susac syndrome. The V and J ends lost 0 bases and 6 bases respectively, with 14 bases between them. The germline gives CDR1 MNHEY, CDR2 SMNVEV (reference sequence). This CDR3 comprises 16 residues. Random hexamers served to reverse transcribe roughly 0.5 to 1 ug RNA. TCRdb reprocessed the immunoSEQ multiplex PCR reads with MiXCR, giving one entry per CDR3 protein. The sample yields about 85,000 distinct CDR3 sequences, roughly 94% seen once. The chain combines TRBV27 with TRBJ2-2, with a tentative D call TRBD1 (6 bases). The sequenced sample was CD8+ T cells from PBMCs. The TCR sequence derives from a human donor with Susac syndrome. The CDR3 DNA sequence: TGTGCCAGCAGTTTATCGGGAAATCACAGGGCCGGGGAGCTGTTTTTT. This sequence encodes CASSLSGNHRAGELFF.